The 26 T cell receptor beta chains presented below share a single source sample, sequenced in a study of T cells in Graves' hyperthyroidism and ophthalmopathy. TCR beta CDR3 region amplification was performed from RNA transcripts. Initially, a first-round RT-PCR of the TCR CDR3 employed the HTBI primer set. TCRdb itself ran the multiplex PCR reads through MiXCR, one entry per CDR3 protein. In the table there are 400,000 to 500,000 distinct CDR3 sequences, around 13% of which are singletons. The sample was blood. The receptors derive from a woman aged 18 to 35 with Graves' hyperthyroidism.

With regard to this clonotype: This sequence may be a read error, since a much larger clone differs from it by one base. The chain employs TRBV30 and TRBJ2-6; D gene unclear. CDR3 size: 14 residues. CDR1 GTSNPN and CDR2 SVGIG come from the germline V gene (reference sequence). V was pared by 4 bases and J by 3 bases, with 10 bases between. CDR3 bases: TGTGCCTGGACCATGAGCGTTGGGGCCAACGTCCTGACTTTC. Residues: CAWTMSVGANVLTF.

The chain is built from TRBV6-1 and TRBJ2-5; TRBD1 matches at 8 bases. V was pared by 6 bases and J by 5 bases, with 11 bases of the junction left unmatched. Germline CDR1 MNHNS, CDR2 SASEGT. This CDR3 spans 15 amino acids. The CDR3: CASSTISGGPETQYF. Written as DNA, the CDR3 is TGTGCCAGCAGCACTATTTCAGGGGGCCCGGAGACCCAGTACTTC.

This clonotype was observed a few times. The rearrangement uses TRBV27 and TRBJ1-2, with 8 bases fitting TRBD1. Looked up from germline, CDR1 is MNHEY and CDR2 is SMNVEV (reference sequence). Trimming at V came to 0 bases and at J to 7 bases, leaving 7 bases not matched to a gene. There are 15 residues in the CDR3. The CDR3 DNA is TGTGCCAGCAGTTTATCGAGAGACAGGGGAGTTGGCTACACCTTC. The encoded protein is CASSLSRDRGVGYTF.

This clonotype was counted a few times. This rearrangement joins TRBV6-2 or TRBV6-3 to TRBJ2-5, with no clear D. V dropped 5 bases and J dropped 5 bases, with 9 bases sitting between them. CDR1 and CDR2 (germline): MNHEY, SVGEGT. The CDR3 is 12 amino acids. CDR3 in DNA: TGTGCCAGCAGTCCCGAACCGGAGACCCAGTACTTC. Its protein product is CASSPEPETQYF.

This clonotype was counted ten times or more. V usage is TRBV6-1 and J usage is TRBJ1-4; D gene uncertain. CDR3 length: 12 amino acids. The germline gives CDR1 MNHNS, CDR2 SASEGT. V was pared by 6 bases and J by 5 bases, with 7 bases between. CDR3 amino acids: CASSQPNEKLFF. In DNA form, the CDR3 reads TGTGCCAGCAGCCAACCGAATGAAAAACTGTTTTTT.

This clonotype was found a few times. The chain has TRBV20-1 and TRBJ2-7, with 13 bases that match TRBD2. This CDR3 is 16 amino acids long. The trim removed 0 bases at V and 7 bases at J, leaving 9 bases unmatched. Looked up from germline, CDR1 is DFQATT and CDR2 is SNEGSKA (reference sequence). CDR3 protein: CSARDPGLAGAGEQYF. In nucleotides, the CDR3 is TGCAGTGCTAGAGATCCAGGACTAGCGGGAGCGGGTGAGCAGTACTTC.

This clonotype was counted many times. V and J are TRBV6-1 and TRBJ2-2, with a weak D call TRBD1 (5 bases). Germline CDR1 is MNHNS and CDR2 is SASEGT. The CDR3 consists of 15 residues. Trimming took 4 bases from V and 2 from J, leaving 11 bases between them. The CDR3 protein is CASSVDRGNTGELFF. The CDR3 nucleotides read TGTGCCAGCAGTGTGGATAGGGGTAACACCGGGGAGCTGTTTTTT.

On this clonotype: One junction end disagrees with the germline gene, perhaps due to a read error. V and J are TRBV2 and TRBJ2-1; perhaps TRBD2 as D (6 bases). Germline values: CDR1 SNHLY, CDR2 FYNNEI. The CDR3 totals 13 residues. CDR3 sequence: CASRESSCNEQFF. For the CDR3, the DNA is TGTGCCAGTCGGGAGTCGTCCTGCAATGAGCAGTTCTTC. The full variable domain, with the rest looked up from reference TRBV2 and TRBJ2-1, is EPEVTQTPSHQVTQMGQEVILRCVPISNHLYFYWYRQILGQKVEFLVSFYNNEISEKSEIFDDQFSVERPDGSNFTLKIRSTKLEDSAMYFCASRESSCNEQFFGPGTRLTVL.

This clonotype was picked up a small number of times. The chain combines TRBV6-1 with TRBJ2-7; D unclear. Per the germline V gene, CDR1 is MNHNS and CDR2 is SASEGT. V was pared by 1 base and J by 7 bases, with 11 bases between. The CDR3 totals 13 residues. The CDR3 nucleotides read TGTGCCAGCAGTGAAGGTACACCAAGGGAGCAGTACTTC. Its translation is CASSEGTPREQYF.

This clonotype was detected many times. The chain employs TRBV6-2 or TRBV6-3 and TRBJ2-7; weak D call: TRBD1 (6 bases). The CDR3 is 14 amino acids. Germline CDR1 MNHEY, CDR2 SVGEGT. V dropped 2 bases and J dropped 4 bases, with 12 bases sitting between them. The CDR3 loop is CASSYGQSSYEQYF. In DNA, the CDR3 is TGTGCCAGCAGTTACGGACAGAGCTCGTACGAGCAGTACTTC.

In its sample, this clonotype was seen many times. V usage is TRBV20-1 and J usage is TRBJ2-7; tentative D call: TRBD2 (6 bases). CDR3 size: 13 residues. V lost 6 bases and J lost 3, with 15 bases in between. Germline assignment: CDR1 DFQATT and CDR2 SNEGSKA (reference sequence). The CDR3 DNA reads as TGCAGTGCCGCCCGCGGGGAGCTCTACGAGCAGTACTTC. This codes for CSAARGELYEQYF.

At least ten counts were recorded for this clonotype. V is TRBV7-2 and J is TRBJ2-2; D remains ambiguous. This CDR3 has 13 residues. Germline values: CDR1 SGHTA, CDR2 FQGNSA. Trimming cost V 5 bases and J 5 bases, with 9 bases left between them. CDR3 loop: CASSAHMTGELFF. In DNA, the CDR3 is TGTGCCAGCAGCGCGCACATGACCGGGGAGCTGTTTTTT. The whole variable domain, remainder taken from reference TRBV7-2 and TRBJ2-2, is GAGVSQSPSNKVTEKGKDVELRCDPISGHTALYWYRQSLGQGLEFLIYFQGNSAPDKSGLPSDRFSAERTGGSVSTLTIQRTQQEDSAVYLCASSAHMTGELFFGEGSRLTVL.

In this sample, this clonotype turned up many times. The chain has TRBV7-2 and TRBJ2-2, with TRBD2 identical over 10 bases. CDR1 is SGHTA, CDR2 FQGNSA, per germline. The CDR3 length is 15 residues. Trimming at V came to 6 bases and at J to 4 bases, leaving 5 bases not matched to a gene. The CDR3 DNA is TGTGCCAGCAGTCCTCTAGCGGGAGCCACCGGGGAGCTGTTTTTT. It yields the protein CASSPLAGATGELFF. Combining the CDR3 with reference TRBV7-2 and TRBJ2-2 gives the whole variable domain GAGVSQSPSNKVTEKGKDVELRCDPISGHTALYWYRQSLGQGLEFLIYFQGNSAPDKSGLPSDRFSAERTGGSVSTLTIQRTQQEDSAVYLCASSPLAGATGELFFGEGSRLTVL.

This clonotype was seen ten or more times. The chain joins TRBV29-1 to TRBJ2-6, with 7 bases aligning to TRBD1. Trimming cost V 6 bases and J 0 bases; bases outside gene matches: 5. The CDR3 covers 15 residues. Germline V gene sequence: CDR1 SQVTM, CDR2 ANQGSEA. Written as DNA, the CDR3 is TGCAGCGTAGGGGGACAGCCCTCTGGGGCCAACGTCCTGACTTTC. It translates to CSVGGQPSGANVLTF.

The V call is TRBV6-1, the J call TRBJ2-1; perhaps TRBD1 as D (5 bases). Germline V gene sequence: CDR1 MNHNS, CDR2 SASEGT. The CDR3 runs to 15 residues. With 5 bases removed from V and 3 bases from J, the gap between germline ends came to 14 bases. This CDR3 is CASSPQGNFYNEQFF. As DNA, the CDR3 is TGTGCCAGCAGTCCGCAGGGAAATTTCTACAATGAGCAGTTCTTC.

There are a few counts of this clonotype. The chain uses TRBV19 and TRBJ1-1, with TRBD1 identical over 8 bases. The V segment lost 4 bases and the J segment 8 bases; nucleotides outside the gene matches: 12. Germline V gene sequence: CDR1 LNHDA, CDR2 SQIVND (reference sequence). CDR3 size: 15 residues. In DNA, the CDR3 is TGTGCCAGTAGTAAAAGGGGACAGGACAGTGCGGAAGCTTTCTTT. It encodes CASSKRGQDSAEAFF.

This clonotype came up many times. CDR3 protein: CASSTDRGSETQYF. CDR3 nucleotide sequence: TGTGCCAGCAGCACCGACAGGGGGTCAGAGACCCAGTACTTC. The chain recombines TRBV7-9 with TRBJ2-5; 9 bases are shared with TRBD1. CDR1 SEHNR and CDR2 FQNEAQ come from the germline V gene (reference sequence). The junction had 5 bases not matched to a gene; V was cut back by 5 bases and J by 4 bases. The CDR3 spans 14 residues.

This clonotype was counted many times. V usage is TRBV6-2 or TRBV6-3 and J usage is TRBJ2-7, with 14 bases aligning to TRBD2. Trimming took 6 bases from V and 6 from J; bases not matched to a gene: 13. From germline, CDR1 is MNHEY and CDR2 SVGEGT. The CDR3 spans 17 residues. The CDR3 DNA sequence: TGTGCCAGCAGACGAGGACTAGCGGGAGGAGCGCCACGCGAGCAGTACTTC. This codes for CASRRGLAGGAPREQYF.

This clonotype was picked up many times. The chain combines TRBV4-2 with TRBJ1-1, with 7 bases that match TRBD1. CDR3 length equals 15 residues. After removal of 2 bases from V and 4 bases from J, the junction contained 7 bases not matched to a gene. Germline-derived CDR1 and CDR2 are LGHNA and YNFKEQ. Here the CDR3 reads CASSQTGAWSTEAFF. The CDR3 DNA reads as TGTGCCAGCAGCCAAACAGGGGCTTGGAGCACTGAAGCTTTCTTT.

This clonotype has just a few counts. Written as DNA, the CDR3 is TGTGCCAGTGGAGAACAGGTTAACTATGGCTACACCTTC. Translation gives CASGEQVNYGYTF. The chain combines TRBV19 with TRBJ1-2; weak D call: TRBD1 (5 bases). V lost 8 bases, J lost 1 base, and 11 bases lay in between. This CDR3 region has 13 residues. Looked up from germline, CDR1 is LNHDA and CDR2 is SQIVND (reference sequence).

This clonotype appeared many times. V gene TRBV6-1 combines with J gene TRBJ1-1; perhaps TRBD1 as D (5 bases). This CDR3 spans 15 amino acids. The germline V gene has CDR1 MNHNS and CDR2 SASEGT. V lost 5 bases, J lost 4 bases, and 17 bases lay in between. CDR3 DNA: TGTGCCAGCAGTCGCACCAGGGATAAGGCCACTGAAGCTTTCTTT. Encoded protein: CASSRTRDKATEAFF.

A remark on this clonotype: Since a much larger clone is just one base distant, this may be a read error. The V call is TRBV6-2 or TRBV6-3, the J call TRBJ2-7; TRBD1 agrees at 10 bases. The germline CDR1 and CDR2 sequences are MNHEY and SVGEGT. V shed 6 bases and J 7 bases; nucleotides not matched to a gene: 6. The CDR3 length is 13 residues. This CDR3 reads CASSQTGGNEQYF. The DNA of the CDR3 is TGTGCCAGCAGCCAGACAGGGGGCAATGAGCAGTACTTC.

The V call is TRBV5-1, the J call TRBJ2-1, with 10 bases lining up with TRBD2. CDR3 length: 16 amino acids. The trim removed 4 bases at V and 3 bases at J, leaving 7 bases unmatched. Per germline, CDR1 SGHRS and CDR2 YFSETQ. The CDR3 here is CASSRDGTSDYNEQFF. Here the CDR3 DNA reads TGCGCCAGCAGCCGCGACGGGACTAGCGACTACAATGAGCAGTTCTTC.

The chain has TRBV10-3 and TRBJ1-4, with TRBD1 matching 9 bases. Germline CDR1 and CDR2: ENHRY and SYGVKD. Trimming cost V 4 bases and J 8 bases; bases outside gene matches: 8. CDR3 length: 15 amino acids. CDR3 sequence reads: CAISASTGGGEKLFF. DNA for the CDR3: TGTGCCATCAGTGCCTCGACAGGGGGGGGAGAAAAACTGTTTTTT.

The chain couples TRBV6-2 or TRBV6-3 to TRBJ2-3; tentative D call: TRBD2 (6 bases). The germline V gene encodes CDR1 MNHEY and CDR2 SVGEGT. V shed 6 bases and J shed 2 bases, with 15 bases lying between them. CDR3 length equals 15 residues. CDR3 protein: CASSPGIAVTDTQYF. Written as DNA, the CDR3 is TGTGCCAGCAGCCCTGGGATAGCGGTCACAGATACGCAGTATTTT.

CDR3 region: CASSLRRGDSEQFF. The CDR3 region has the DNA TGTGCCAGCAGCTTAAGGAGGGGGGACAGTGAGCAGTTCTTC. The chain links TRBV7-3 to TRBJ2-1; D is perhaps TRBD1 (7 bases). The germline CDR1 and CDR2 sequences are SGHTA and FQGTGA. CDR3 length equals 14 residues. V lost 1 base to trimming and J lost 9 bases, with 13 bases between them. The full variable domain, its missing parts supplied by reference TRBV7-3 and TRBJ2-1, is GAGVSQTPSNKVTEKGKYVELRCDPISGHTALYWYRQSLGQGPEFLIYFQGTGAADDSGLPNDRFFAVRPEGSVSTLKIQRTERGDSAVYLCASSLRRGDSEQFFGPGTRLTVL.